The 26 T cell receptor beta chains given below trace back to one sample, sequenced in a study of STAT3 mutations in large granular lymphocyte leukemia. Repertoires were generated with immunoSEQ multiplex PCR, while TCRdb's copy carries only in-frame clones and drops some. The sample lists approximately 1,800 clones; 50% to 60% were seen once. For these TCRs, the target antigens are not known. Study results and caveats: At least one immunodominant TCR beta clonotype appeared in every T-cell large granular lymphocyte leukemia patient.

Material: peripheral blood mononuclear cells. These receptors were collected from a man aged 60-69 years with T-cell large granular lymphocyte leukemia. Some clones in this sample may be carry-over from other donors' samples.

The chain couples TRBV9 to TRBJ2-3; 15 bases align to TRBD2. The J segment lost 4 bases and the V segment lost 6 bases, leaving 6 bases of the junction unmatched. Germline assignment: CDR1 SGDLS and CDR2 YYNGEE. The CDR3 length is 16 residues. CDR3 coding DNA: TGTGCCAGCAACGGACTAGCGGGAGGGTTGGCAGATACGCAGTATTTT. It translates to CASNGLAGGLADTQYF.

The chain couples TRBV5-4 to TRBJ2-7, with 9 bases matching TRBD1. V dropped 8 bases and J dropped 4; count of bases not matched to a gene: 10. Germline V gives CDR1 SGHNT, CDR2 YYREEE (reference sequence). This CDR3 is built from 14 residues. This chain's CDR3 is CASTLGQGPYEQYF. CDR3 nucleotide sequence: TGTGCCAGTACCCTGGGACAGGGCCCTTACGAGCAGTACTTC.

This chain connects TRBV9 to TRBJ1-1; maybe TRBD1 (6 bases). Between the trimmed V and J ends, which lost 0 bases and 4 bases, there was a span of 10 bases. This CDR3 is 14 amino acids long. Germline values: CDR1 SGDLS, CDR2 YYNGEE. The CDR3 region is CASSVGGLATEAFF. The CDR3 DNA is TGTGCCAGCAGCGTAGGGGGGCTGGCCACTGAAGCTTTCTTT.

CDR3 loop: CASSLGAGGFYEQYF. CDR3 sequence (DNA): TGCGCCAGCAGCCTCGGGGCAGGGGGATTCTACGAGCAGTACTTC. This chain connects TRBV5-1 to TRBJ2-7; the match to TRBD1 covers 7 bases. The CDR3 spans 15 residues. Germline V lookup: CDR1 SGHRS, CDR2 YFSETQ. The ends lost 4 bases at V and 3 bases at J; junction bases unmatched: 10.

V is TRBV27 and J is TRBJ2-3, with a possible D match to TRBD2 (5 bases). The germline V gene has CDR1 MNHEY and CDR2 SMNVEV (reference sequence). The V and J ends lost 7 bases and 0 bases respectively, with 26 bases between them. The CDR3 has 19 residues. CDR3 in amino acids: CASIPDVFGGLSSTDTQYF. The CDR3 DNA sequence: TGTGCCAGCATCCCAGACGTATTTGGCGGGCTATCTAGCACAGATACGCAGTATTTT.

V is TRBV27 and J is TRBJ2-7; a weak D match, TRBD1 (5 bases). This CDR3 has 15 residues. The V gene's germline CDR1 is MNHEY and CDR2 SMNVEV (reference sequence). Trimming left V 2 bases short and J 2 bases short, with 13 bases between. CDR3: CASSLGTGRAYEQYF. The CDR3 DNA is TGTGCCAGCAGTTTAGGTACAGGTCGGGCCTACGAGCAGTACTTC.

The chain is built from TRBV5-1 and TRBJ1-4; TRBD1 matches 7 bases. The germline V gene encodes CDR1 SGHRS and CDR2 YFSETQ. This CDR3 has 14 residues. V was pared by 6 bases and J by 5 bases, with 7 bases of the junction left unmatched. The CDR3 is CASTPGTVNEKLFF. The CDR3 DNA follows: TGCGCCAGCACCCCCGGGACAGTGAATGAAAAACTGTTTTTT.

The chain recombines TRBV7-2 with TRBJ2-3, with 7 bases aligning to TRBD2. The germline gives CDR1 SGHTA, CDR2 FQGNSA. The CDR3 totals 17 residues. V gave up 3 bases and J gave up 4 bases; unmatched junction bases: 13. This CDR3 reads CASSFLTAGGRSDTQYF. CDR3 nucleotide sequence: TGTGCCAGCAGCTTTCTCACGGCTGGCGGGAGATCAGATACGCAGTATTTT.

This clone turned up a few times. The CDR3 coding sequence is TGTGCCAGCAGCTTAGACCGTCCCGATGAGCAGTTCTTC. Translated: CASSLDRPDEQFF. This rearrangement joins TRBV7-9 to TRBJ2-1, with D unclear. Germline assignment: CDR1 SEHNR and CDR2 FQNEAQ (reference sequence). The CDR3 has 13 amino acids. The germline V and J ends were trimmed by 1 base and 8 bases, with 9 bases remaining between them.

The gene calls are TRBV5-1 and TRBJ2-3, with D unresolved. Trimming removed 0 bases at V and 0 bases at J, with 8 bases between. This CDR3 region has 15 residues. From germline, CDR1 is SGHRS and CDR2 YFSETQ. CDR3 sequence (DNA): TGCGCCAGCAGCTTGGCCTACTACAGCACAGATACGCAGTATTTT. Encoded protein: CASSLAYYSTDTQYF.

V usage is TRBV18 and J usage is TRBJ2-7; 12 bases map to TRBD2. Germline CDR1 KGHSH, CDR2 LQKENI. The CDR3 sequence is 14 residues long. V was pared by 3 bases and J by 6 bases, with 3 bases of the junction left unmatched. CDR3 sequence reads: CASSPPTSGGEQYF. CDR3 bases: TGTGCCAGCTCACCGCCGACTAGCGGGGGCGAGCAGTACTTC.

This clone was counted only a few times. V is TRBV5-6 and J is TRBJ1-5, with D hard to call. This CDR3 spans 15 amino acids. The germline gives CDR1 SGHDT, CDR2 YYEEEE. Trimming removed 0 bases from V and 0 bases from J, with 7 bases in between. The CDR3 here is CASSLGPSSNQPQHF. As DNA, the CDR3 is TGTGCCAGCAGCTTGGGGCCGTCTAGCAATCAGCCCCAGCATTTT.

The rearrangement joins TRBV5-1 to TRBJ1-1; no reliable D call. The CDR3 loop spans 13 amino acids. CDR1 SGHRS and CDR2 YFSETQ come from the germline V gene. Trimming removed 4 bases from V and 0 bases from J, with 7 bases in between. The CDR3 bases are TGCGCCAGCAGCAGCCAAATGAACACTGAAGCTTTCTTT. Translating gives CASSSQMNTEAFF.

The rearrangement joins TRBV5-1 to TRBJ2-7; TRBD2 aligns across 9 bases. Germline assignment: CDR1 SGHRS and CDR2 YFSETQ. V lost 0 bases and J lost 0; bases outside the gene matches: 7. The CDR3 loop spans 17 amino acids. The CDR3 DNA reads TGCGCCAGCAGCTTGGCTAGCGGGATGCAAAGCTCCTACGAGCAGTACTTC. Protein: CASSLASGMQSSYEQYF.

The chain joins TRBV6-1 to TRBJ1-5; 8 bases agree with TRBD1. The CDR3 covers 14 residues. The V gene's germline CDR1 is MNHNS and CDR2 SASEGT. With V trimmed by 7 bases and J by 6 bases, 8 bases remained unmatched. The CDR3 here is CASMSGGFSQPQHF. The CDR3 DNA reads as TGTGCCAGCATGTCAGGGGGCTTTAGTCAGCCCCAGCATTTT.

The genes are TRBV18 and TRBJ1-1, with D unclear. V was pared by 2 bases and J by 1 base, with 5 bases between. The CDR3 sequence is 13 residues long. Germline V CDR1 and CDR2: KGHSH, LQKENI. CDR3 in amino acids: CASSPDQNTEAFF. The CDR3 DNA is TGTGCCAGCTCACCAGACCAGAACACTGAAGCTTTCTTT.

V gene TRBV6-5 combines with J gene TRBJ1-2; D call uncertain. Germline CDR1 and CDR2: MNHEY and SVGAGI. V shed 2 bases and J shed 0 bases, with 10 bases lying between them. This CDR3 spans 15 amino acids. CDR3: CASSYNYQTNYGYTF. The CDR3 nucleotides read TGTGCCAGCAGTTACAACTATCAAACTAACTATGGCTACACCTTC.

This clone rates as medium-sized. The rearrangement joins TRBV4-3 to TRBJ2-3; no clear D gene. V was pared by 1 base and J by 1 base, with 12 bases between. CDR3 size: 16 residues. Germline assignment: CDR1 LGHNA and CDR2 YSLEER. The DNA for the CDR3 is TGCGCCAGCAGCCAAGGTTTTATAGCCGGCACAGATACGCAGTATTTT. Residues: CASSQGFIAGTDTQYF.

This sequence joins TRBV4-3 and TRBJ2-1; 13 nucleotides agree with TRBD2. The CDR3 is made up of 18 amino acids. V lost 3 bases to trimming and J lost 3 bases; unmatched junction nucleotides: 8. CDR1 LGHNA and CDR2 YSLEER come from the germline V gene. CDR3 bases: TGCGCCAGCAGCCATAAAAACGGGACTAGCGGGGACTACAATGAGCAGTTCTTC. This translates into CASSHKNGTSGDYNEQFF.

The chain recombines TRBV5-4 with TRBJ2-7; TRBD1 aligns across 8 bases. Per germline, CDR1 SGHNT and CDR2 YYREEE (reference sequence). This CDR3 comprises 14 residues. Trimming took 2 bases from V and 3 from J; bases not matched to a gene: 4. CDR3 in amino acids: CASSFGTGNYEQYF. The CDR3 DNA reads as TGTGCCAGCAGCTTCGGGACAGGTAACTACGAGCAGTACTTC.

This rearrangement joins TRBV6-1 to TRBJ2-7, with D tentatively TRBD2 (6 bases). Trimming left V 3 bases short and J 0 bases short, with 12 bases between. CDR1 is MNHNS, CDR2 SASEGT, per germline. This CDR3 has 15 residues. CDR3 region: CASSDWRVGSYEQYF. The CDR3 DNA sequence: TGTGCCAGCAGTGACTGGAGGGTAGGCTCCTACGAGCAGTACTTC.

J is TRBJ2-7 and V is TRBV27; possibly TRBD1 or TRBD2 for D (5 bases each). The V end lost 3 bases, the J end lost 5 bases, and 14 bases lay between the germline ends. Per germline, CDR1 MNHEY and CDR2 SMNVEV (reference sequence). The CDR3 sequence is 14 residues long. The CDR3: CASSLRGDGNEQYF. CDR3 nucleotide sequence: TGTGCCAGCAGTTTGAGGGGAGATGGGAACGAGCAGTACTTC.

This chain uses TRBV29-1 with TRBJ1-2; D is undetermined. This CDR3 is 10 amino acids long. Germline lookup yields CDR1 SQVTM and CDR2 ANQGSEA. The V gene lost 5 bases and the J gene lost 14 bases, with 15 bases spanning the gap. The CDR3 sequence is CSVPDRTGTF. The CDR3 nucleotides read TGCAGCGTTCCCGACCGGACCGGGACCTTC. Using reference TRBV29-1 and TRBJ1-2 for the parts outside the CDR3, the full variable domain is SAVISQKPSRDICQRGTSLTIQCQVDSQVTMMFWYRQQPGQSLTLIATANQGSEATYESGFVIDKFPISRPNLTFSTLTVSNMSPEDSSIYLCSVPDRTGTFGSGTRLTVV.

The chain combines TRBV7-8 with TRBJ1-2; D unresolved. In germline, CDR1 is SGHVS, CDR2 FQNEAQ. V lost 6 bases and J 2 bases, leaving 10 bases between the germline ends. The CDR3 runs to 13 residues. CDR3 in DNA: TGTGCCAGCAGGGGTCCGGGAAACTATGGCTACACCTTC. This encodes CASRGPGNYGYTF.

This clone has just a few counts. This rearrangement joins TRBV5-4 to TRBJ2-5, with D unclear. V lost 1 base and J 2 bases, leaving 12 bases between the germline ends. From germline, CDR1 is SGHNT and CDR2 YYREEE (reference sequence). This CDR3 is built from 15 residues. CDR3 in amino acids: CASSLSSGSQETQYF. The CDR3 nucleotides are TGTGCCAGCAGCTTGTCTTCTGGCAGTCAAGAGACCCAGTACTTC.

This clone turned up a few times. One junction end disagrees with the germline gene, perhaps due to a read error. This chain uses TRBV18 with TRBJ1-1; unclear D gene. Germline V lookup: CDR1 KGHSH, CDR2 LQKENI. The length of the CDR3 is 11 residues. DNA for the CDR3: TGTGCCAGCTCTCCACGGGGTGAAGCTTTCTTT. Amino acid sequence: CASSPRGEAFF.